The 31 T cell receptor beta chains below were found in one sample sequenced in a study of cytomegalovirus exposure and HLA in healthy donors. PCR primers comprised 60 Vbeta and 13 Jbeta primers. Generated by immunoSEQ multiplex PCR, the TCRdb table keeps only in-frame clones and is missing some. Of over 30,000 clones listed, less than 75% were seen once; the top ten hold around 10%. The sequencing sample was made of PBMCs. The source is a man aged 40-55 years in good health and CMV-seropositive.

The rearrangement joins TRBV18 to TRBJ2-2; D is perhaps TRBD2 (6 bases). Germline loops: CDR1 KGHSH, CDR2 LQKENI. The CDR3 runs 17 residues. The ends were cut back, 2 bases at V and 3 bases at J, with 16 bases in the middle. In DNA, the CDR3 is TGTGCCAGCTCACCAAGGCTACGCGGCGGGGACACCGGGGAGCTGTTTTTT. It codes for CASSPRLRGGDTGELFF.

The genes are TRBV7-9 and TRBJ2-1; 10 bases map to TRBD2. This CDR3 is built from 15 residues. V gave up 5 bases and J gave up 9 bases; unmatched junction bases: 10. Looked up from germline, CDR1 is SEHNR and CDR2 is FQNEAQ (reference sequence). CDR3 bases: TGTGCCAGCAGCGTCAGCGGGGGGGAACTGTTTGAGCAGTTCTTC. This gives the protein CASSVSGGELFEQFF.

This rearrangement joins TRBV11-1 to TRBJ2-2; 12 bases line up with TRBD1. Looked up from germline, CDR1 is SGHAT and CDR2 is FQDESV (reference sequence). V lost 4 bases, J lost 6 bases, and 3 bases stayed unmatched. The CDR3 consists of 15 residues. Here the CDR3 reads CASSWGQGAPGELFF. The CDR3 DNA reads as TGTGCCAGCAGCTGGGGACAGGGGGCCCCCGGGGAGCTGTTTTTT.

The CDR3 DNA is TGTGCCAGTAGTTACTTAACAGGGCTGAACACTGAAGCTTTCTTT. Residues: CASSYLTGLNTEAFF. The chain combines TRBV19 with TRBJ1-1; D is possibly TRBD1 (6 bases). There are 15 residues in the CDR3. V was clipped by 5 bases and J by 0 bases, with 13 bases between them. In germline, CDR1 is LNHDA, CDR2 SQIVND (reference sequence).

The rearrangement joins TRBV11-2 to TRBJ1-1, with 11 bases lining up with TRBD1. Germline loops: CDR1 SGHAT, CDR2 FQNNGV. The CDR3 contains 19 residues. V lost 0 bases, J lost 1 base, and 10 bases stayed unmatched. The CDR3 here is CASSLDAGTGGFRNTEAFF. CDR3 in DNA: TGTGCCAGCAGCTTAGATGCCGGGACAGGGGGGTTTCGGAACACTGAAGCTTTCTTT.

CDR3 region: CASSTGTGDVKNIQYF. In DNA form, the CDR3 reads TGTGCCAGCAGTACCGGGACAGGGGACGTCAAAAACATTCAGTACTTC. J is TRBJ2-4 and V is TRBV5-6; 10 nucleotides align to TRBD1. The V gene's germline CDR1 is SGHDT and CDR2 YYEEEE. The CDR3 consists of 16 residues. J was trimmed by 3 bases and V by 5 bases; bases with no gene match: 8.

J is TRBJ1-1 and V is TRBV6-1; maybe TRBD1 (5 bases). The CDR3 is made up of 14 amino acids. Germline-derived CDR1 and CDR2 are MNHNS and SASEGT. Trimming left V 4 bases short and J 2 bases short, with 11 bases between. CDR3 nucleotide sequence: TGTGCCAGCAGTGTGGAGACAGCTAACACTGAAGCTTTCTTT. Translating gives CASSVETANTEAFF.

This clone turned up a few times. V gene TRBV11-3 combines with J gene TRBJ2-7, with TRBD1 as a possible D gene (6 bases). Looked up from germline, CDR1 is SGHNT and CDR2 is YENEEA. Trimming removed 2 bases from V and 0 bases from J, with 8 bases in between. CDR3 length equals 14 residues. The CDR3 spells CASSLRTVSYEQYF. The CDR3 DNA is TGTGCCAGCAGCTTAAGGACAGTCTCCTACGAGCAGTACTTC.

This clone has a handful of counts. The rearrangement links TRBV19 to TRBJ2-3; TRBD1 aligns across 8 bases. Germline CDR1 is LNHDA and CDR2 is SQIVND (reference sequence). After removal of 2 bases from V and 2 bases from J, the junction contained 3 bases not matched to a gene. The CDR3 covers 15 residues. The CDR3 nucleotides read TGTGCCAGTAGTATACAGGACAGGGTCACAGATACGCAGTATTTT. Translating it yields CASSIQDRVTDTQYF.

J is TRBJ1-2 and V is TRBV30; 7 nucleotides agree with TRBD1. The CDR3 length is 15 residues. Per germline, CDR1 GTSNPN and CDR2 SVGIG (reference sequence). The V and J ends lost 3 bases and 4 bases, in that order; junction bases with no gene match: 11. This CDR3 is CAWSAGTARLYGYTF. The DNA of the CDR3 is TGTGCCTGGAGCGCCGGGACAGCCAGACTCTATGGCTACACCTTC.

This clone was counted a few times. This sequence joins TRBV28 and TRBJ2-3; TRBD2 agrees at 12 bases. V lost 5 bases, J lost 1 base, and 7 bases stayed unmatched. The CDR3 has 17 amino acids. Germline V gives CDR1 MDHEN, CDR2 SYDVKM. This CDR3 is CASSKRTSGIRTDTQYF. Written as DNA, the CDR3 is TGTGCCAGCAGTAAACGGACTAGCGGGATTCGCACAGATACGCAGTATTTT.

This chain connects TRBV27 to TRBJ1-4, with no clear D. Germline CDR1 MNHEY, CDR2 SMNVEV (reference sequence). V was cut by 6 bases and J by 10 bases, with 12 bases left in between. The CDR3 is 12 amino acids. CDR3 sequence reads: CASRENLGKLFF. In DNA form, the CDR3 reads TGTGCCAGCAGGGAAAATCTAGGAAAACTGTTTTTT.

The rearrangement joins TRBV20-1 to TRBJ2-7; D is uncertain. The CDR3 is made up of 11 amino acids. Germline CDR1 and CDR2: DFQATT and SNEGSKA (reference sequence). The V gene lost 6 bases and the J gene lost 3 bases, with 9 bases spanning the gap. DNA of the CDR3: TGCAGTGCCAGGAATATCTACGAGCAGTACTTC. Protein product: CSARNIYEQYF.

V gene TRBV6-4 combines with J gene TRBJ1-1, with a tentative D call TRBD1 (5 bases). The CDR3 runs to 13 residues. Germline V CDR1 and CDR2: MRHNA, SNTAGT. The V end lost 2 bases, the J end lost 3 bases, and 7 bases lay between the germline ends. In nucleotides, the CDR3 is TGTGCCAGCAGTGACCCGACAGACACTGAAGCTTTCTTT. It translates to CASSDPTDTEAFF.

The chain links TRBV11-2 to TRBJ1-2; 10 nucleotides line up with TRBD1. Per the germline V gene, CDR1 is SGHAT and CDR2 is FQNNGV. The CDR3 loop spans 15 amino acids. The V segment lost 5 bases and the J segment 1 base; nucleotides outside the gene matches: 4. Here the CDR3 reads CASSLGQGINYGYTF. Here the CDR3 DNA reads TGTGCCAGCAGCCTGGGACAGGGGATTAACTATGGCTACACCTTC.

The V gene is TRBV6-5, the J gene TRBJ1-1; D possibly corresponds to TRBD1 (5 bases). Germline V gene sequence: CDR1 MNHEY, CDR2 SVGAGI. This CDR3 contains 16 residues. V lost 4 bases to trimming and J lost 1 base, with 16 bases between them. The chain's CDR3 is CASSFPTRQTNTEAFF. In nucleotides, the CDR3 is TGTGCCAGCAGTTTCCCTACTCGACAGACGAACACTGAAGCTTTCTTT.

This clone was found a few times. CDR3 nucleotides: TGTGCCAGCAGCGTAGTTTCAGGGGGCCTCACAGATACGCAGTATTTT. Its protein is CASSVVSGGLTDTQYF. The genes are TRBV9 and TRBJ2-3; 8 bases fit TRBD1. With V trimmed by 0 bases and J by 2 bases, 5 bases remained unmatched. CDR1 SGDLS and CDR2 YYNGEE come from the germline V gene. CDR3 size: 16 residues.

This clone has only one observation. CDR3 nucleotide sequence: TGTGCCAGTAGCCCAACAGGGGGTTGGGACTATGGCTACACCTTC. This encodes CASSPTGGWDYGYTF. The J gene is TRBJ1-2, the V gene TRBV19, with 8 bases that match TRBD1. CDR3 length: 15 amino acids. The trim removed 6 bases at V and 3 bases at J, leaving 9 bases unmatched. Per germline, CDR1 LNHDA and CDR2 SQIVND (reference sequence).

The chain couples TRBV6-6 to TRBJ2-5; a weak D match, TRBD1 (5 bases). Trimming removed 2 bases from V and 1 base from J, with 8 bases in between. CDR3 size: 14 residues. CDR1 is MNHNY, CDR2 SVGAGI, per germline (reference sequence). In nucleotides, the CDR3 is TGTGCCAGCAGTTACATACAGGCCCAAGAGACCCAGTACTTC. Amino acids: CASSYIQAQETQYF.

This clone was seen just once. The chain links TRBV6-5 to TRBJ1-2; TRBD1 matches 12 bases. V shed 4 bases, J shed 8 bases, and the junction held 8 bases outside the gene matches. The CDR3 has 15 amino acids. The germline V gene encodes CDR1 MNHEY and CDR2 SVGAGI. The CDR3 loop is CASSLSGTGGFGYTF. Written as DNA, the CDR3 is TGTGCCAGCAGTTTGTCCGGGACAGGGGGCTTCGGCTACACCTTC.

The CDR3 DNA sequence: TGTGCCAGCAGCCAAGTTCTGATGGACAGGTACTTCCTCTCTGGGGCCAACGTCCTGACTTTC. Translated, it gives CASSQVLMDRYFLSGANVLTF. The chain couples TRBV14 to TRBJ2-6; 7 positions match TRBD1. This CDR3 region has 21 residues. Germline CDR1 reads SGHDN; CDR2 reads FVKESK. The V segment lost 1 base and the J segment 0 bases; nucleotides outside the gene matches: 15.

The chain couples TRBV27 to TRBJ2-5; D is undetermined. V lost 6 bases to trimming and J lost 6 bases, with 14 bases between them. The CDR3 runs to 13 residues. Germline V gives CDR1 MNHEY, CDR2 SMNVEV (reference sequence). The CDR3 nucleotides are TGTGCCAGCAGCCCACTGGGCATAAAGACCCAGTACTTC. It yields the protein CASSPLGIKTQYF.

The V gene is TRBV9, the J gene TRBJ2-7; possibly TRBD1 for D (6 bases). CDR3 size: 15 residues. CDR1 is SGDLS and CDR2 is YYNGEE in the germline V gene. Trimming cost V 3 bases and J 1 base, with 14 bases left between them. This chain's CDR3 is CASSARGTESYEQYF. CDR3 sequence (DNA): TGTGCCAGCAGCGCGAGGGGGACGGAGTCCTACGAGCAGTACTTC.

This chain uses TRBV11-3 with TRBJ1-6; TRBD1 is a possible D gene (6 bases). Between the trimmed V and J ends, which lost 3 bases and 10 bases, there was a span of 19 bases. The CDR3 has 16 amino acids. CDR1 SGHNT and CDR2 YENEEA come from the germline V gene. CDR3 nucleotide sequence: TGTGCCAGCAGCTTTGAGGTAGGGGGAATCGAATCACCCCTCCACTTT. Its translation: CASSFEVGGIESPLHF.

J is TRBJ2-3 and V is TRBV7-2, with 9 bases lining up with TRBD1. This CDR3 comprises 16 residues. V was pared by 5 bases and J by 6 bases, with 12 bases of the junction left unmatched. Looked up from germline, CDR1 is SGHTA and CDR2 is FQGNSA. This chain's CDR3 is CASSRLVDRGSDTQYF. CDR3 bases: TGTGCCAGCAGCCGCTTAGTGGACAGGGGATCGGATACGCAGTATTTT.

The CDR3 spells CASSYSPGQGLNTIYF. The CDR3 DNA follows: TGTGCCAGCAGTTACTCCCCGGGACAGGGTTTAAACACCATATATTTT. This sequence joins TRBV6-5 and TRBJ1-3; 9 positions agree with TRBD1. Germline values: CDR1 MNHEY, CDR2 SVGAGI. This CDR3 is built from 16 residues. V lost 0 bases and J lost 6; bases outside the gene matches: 6.

CDR3 sequence reads: CAISEETYNEQFF. CDR3 bases: TGTGCCATCAGTGAGGAGACCTACAATGAGCAGTTCTTC. V gene TRBV10-3 combines with J gene TRBJ2-1; D gene uncertain. This CDR3 contains 13 residues. V was cut by 2 bases and J by 2 bases, with 4 bases left in between. Germline CDR1 and CDR2: ENHRY and SYGVKD.

The chain carries TRBV29-1 and TRBJ2-2; 7 bases are shared with TRBD1. CDR1 SQVTM and CDR2 ANQGSEA come from the germline V gene. V shed 7 bases, J shed 6 bases, and the junction held 8 bases outside the gene matches. The CDR3 totals 13 residues. CDR3 DNA: TGCAGCGGGAACAGGGGTGAAGCCGGGGAGCTGTTTTTT. Translated, it gives CSGNRGEAGELFF.

The V call is TRBV5-1, the J call TRBJ1-4, with 9 bases fitting TRBD1. This CDR3 has 15 amino acids. The germline CDR1 and CDR2 sequences are SGHRS and YFSETQ. After removal of 0 bases from V and 5 bases from J, the junction contained 2 bases not matched to a gene. The CDR3: CASSLEGQGNEKLFF. The DNA of the CDR3 is TGCGCCAGCAGCTTGGAGGGACAGGGCAATGAAAAACTGTTTTTT.

V and J are TRBV19 and TRBJ2-1, with 9 bases identical to TRBD1. Germline trimming cut 1 base from V and 8 bases from J; bases unmatched to any gene: 9. Germline V gene sequence: CDR1 LNHDA, CDR2 SQIVND (reference sequence). This CDR3 is built from 16 residues. DNA of the CDR3: TGTGCCAGTAGTATAGTAGGGGACAGGGTTTTCGATGAGCAGTTCTTC. It codes for CASSIVGDRVFDEQFF.

The DNA of the CDR3 is TGTGCCAGCAGGAATAGCGGGGGATCCGAAGCCCAGTATTTT. Translated: CASRNSGGSEAQYF. The chain has TRBV6-1 and TRBJ2-3; 9 nucleotides match TRBD2. From germline, CDR1 is MNHNS and CDR2 SASEGT. The CDR3 runs 14 residues. The J segment lost 12 bases and the V segment lost 6 bases, leaving 13 bases of the junction unmatched.